This T cell receptor (beta chain) is from a study of blood T cell repertoires in COVID-19. The repertoire was sequenced with immunoSEQ multiplex PCR; TCRdb's copy has only in-frame clones and lacks some. The table records about 77,000 clones, roughly three quarters of them present only once. This CDR3 spans 12 amino acids. V was shortened by 5 bases and J by 7 bases, with 12 bases between the two germline ends. The germline V gene encodes CDR1 WNHNN and CDR2 SYGVQD (reference sequence). The source material was peripheral blood. The J gene is TRBJ2-7, the V gene TRBV10-1; tentative D call: TRBD1 (6 bases). The TCR originated in a man in his 70s with active or convalescent COVID-19. For the CDR3, the DNA is TGCGCCAGCAGTCCCGACACAGGGGAGCAGTACTTC. Translating gives CASSPDTGEQYF.